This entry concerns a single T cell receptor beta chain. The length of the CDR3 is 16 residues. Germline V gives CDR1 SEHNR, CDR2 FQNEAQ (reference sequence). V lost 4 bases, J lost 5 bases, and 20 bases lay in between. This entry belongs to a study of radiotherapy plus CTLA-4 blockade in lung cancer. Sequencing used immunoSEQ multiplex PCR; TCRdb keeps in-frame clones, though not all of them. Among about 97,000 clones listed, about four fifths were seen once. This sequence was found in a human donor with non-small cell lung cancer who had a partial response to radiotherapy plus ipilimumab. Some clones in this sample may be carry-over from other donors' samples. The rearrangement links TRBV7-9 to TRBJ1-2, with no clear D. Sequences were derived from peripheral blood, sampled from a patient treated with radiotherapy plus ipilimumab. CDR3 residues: CASSSSGAGIVYGYTF. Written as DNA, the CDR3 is TGTGCCAGCAGCTCCTCGGGAGCCGGGATAGTTTATGGCTACACCTTC. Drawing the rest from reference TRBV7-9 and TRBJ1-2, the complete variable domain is DTGVSQNPRHKITKRGQNVTFRCDPISEHNRLYWYRQTLGQGPEFLTYFQNEAQLEKSRLLSDRFSAERPKGSFSTLEIQRTEQGDSAMYLCASSSSGAGIVYGYTFGSGTRLTVV.